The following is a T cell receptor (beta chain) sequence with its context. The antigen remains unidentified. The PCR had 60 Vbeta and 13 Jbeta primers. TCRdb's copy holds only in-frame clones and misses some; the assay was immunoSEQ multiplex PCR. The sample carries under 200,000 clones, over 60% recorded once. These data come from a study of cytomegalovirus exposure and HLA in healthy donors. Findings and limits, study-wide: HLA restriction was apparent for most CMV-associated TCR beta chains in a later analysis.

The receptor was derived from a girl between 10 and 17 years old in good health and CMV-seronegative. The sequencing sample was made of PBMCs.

CDR3 DNA sequence: TGCAGCGTTGGACTTGAGAACACTGAAGCTTTCTTT. Its protein product is CSVGLENTEAFF. V is TRBV29-1 and J is TRBJ1-1, with no clear D. Germline V gene sequence: CDR1 SQVTM, CDR2 ANQGSEA. This CDR3 is 12 amino acids long. The ends were cut back, 4 bases at V and 1 base at J, with 7 bases in the middle.